The 7 T cell receptor beta chains in this list originate from one sample, sequenced in a study of blood T cell repertoires in COVID-19. Libraries were prepared by immunoSEQ multiplex PCR; TCRdb keeps only in-frame clonotypes and omits some of them. The data hold around 100,000 clones, with roughly nine tenths observed a single time. The sequencing input was peripheral blood. The source of these receptors is a man in his thirties or forties in a cohort sampled during active COVID-19.

The chain has TRBV5-6 and TRBJ1-5; 8 bases are shared with TRBD1. V was pared by 0 bases and J by 2 bases, with 4 bases of the junction left unmatched. The CDR3 length is 16 residues. Germline lookup yields CDR1 SGHDT and CDR2 YYEEEE. The CDR3 sequence: CASSLEAGGRNQPQHF. CDR3 sequence (DNA): TGTGCCAGCAGCTTGGAGGCAGGGGGCCGCAATCAGCCCCAGCATTTT.

This chain links TRBV11-2 with TRBJ1-5, with D uncertain. Germline loops: CDR1 SGHAT, CDR2 FQNNGV. Trimming removed 1 base from V and 0 bases from J, with 7 bases in between. The length of the CDR3 is 15 residues. For the CDR3, the DNA is TGTGCCAGCAGCTTAGGCGGATATAGCAATCAGCCCCAGCATTTT. It codes for CASSLGGYSNQPQHF.

This chain connects TRBV18 to TRBJ1-2; D call uncertain. V was cut by 3 bases and J by 8 bases, with 16 bases left in between. The CDR3 contains 14 residues. CDR1 is KGHSH and CDR2 is LQKENI in the germline V gene. CDR3 nucleotides: TGTGCCAGCTCACCGGAGCGGGAATCTGGAGGCTACACCTTC. This sequence encodes CASSPERESGGYTF.

The chain joins TRBV27 to TRBJ2-5; 8 nucleotides line up with TRBD1. The CDR3 is 14 amino acids. From germline, CDR1 is MNHEY and CDR2 SMNVEV (reference sequence). With 6 bases clipped from V and 4 bases from J, the junction kept 7 bases outside the gene matches. This CDR3 is CASSQGAGGETQYF. The CDR3 DNA reads as TGTGCCAGCAGCCAGGGGGCGGGCGGAGAGACCCAGTACTTC.

The chain links TRBV19 to TRBJ2-7; TRBD1 matches 11 bases. The CDR3 runs to 15 residues. Germline V lookup: CDR1 LNHDA, CDR2 SQIVND (reference sequence). With V trimmed by 5 bases and J by 3 bases, 6 bases remained unmatched. This CDR3 reads CASSFAGQGVYEQYF. CDR3 coding DNA: TGTGCCAGTAGTTTTGCGGGACAGGGGGTCTACGAGCAGTACTTC.

The chain is built from TRBV15 and TRBJ2-6, with D unclear. The CDR3 consists of 13 residues. V was pared by 3 bases and J by 3 bases, with 3 bases between. Germline CDR1 is LNHNV and CDR2 is YYDKDF (reference sequence). The CDR3 loop is CATSSSGANVLTF. The CDR3 nucleotides read TGTGCCACCAGCAGCAGTGGGGCCAACGTCCTGACTTTC.

The chain joins TRBV29-1 to TRBJ1-1; 7 positions match TRBD1. CDR1 is SQVTM and CDR2 is ANQGSEA in the germline V gene. The CDR3 extends over 16 amino acids. J lost 7 bases, V lost 5 bases, and 19 bases had no gene match. The CDR3 loop is CSVSDRVGQEHNEAFF. As DNA, the CDR3 is TGCAGCGTTAGCGACAGGGTGGGCCAGGAACATAATGAAGCTTTCTTT. The whole variable domain, remainder taken from reference TRBV29-1 and TRBJ1-1, is SAVISQKPSRDICQRGTSLTIQCQVDSQVTMMFWYRQQPGQSLTLIATANQGSEATYESGFVIDKFPISRPNLTFSTLTVSNMSPEDSSIYLCSVSDRVGQEHNEAFFGQGTRLTVV.